This T cell receptor (beta chain) appears in the sequencing data of a study of blood T cell repertoires in COVID-19. Seattle enrolled patients during active infection and tracked them longitudinally. Looked up from germline, CDR1 is MDHEN and CDR2 is SYDVKM. Trimming pared 6 bases from V and 8 bases from J, leaving 10 bases between. The CDR3 contains 11 residues. In the source study's methods: Amplification from reference gene primers served as the basis for estimated nucleated cell counts. This table comes from immunoSEQ multiplex PCR, and its TCRdb copy is limited to in-frame clones, with some not included. The V and J calls and clone size were taken over from that table, and D and trimming were inferred from the DNA. The repertoire holds 90,000 to 100,000 clones, with roughly nine tenths as singletons. Of note for this clone: Other DNA sequences in the sample encode the same CDR3.

The sequencing input was peripheral blood. The receptor comes from a woman in her sixties or seventies with COVID-19, enrolled during active disease. The chain is built from TRBV28 and TRBJ1-2; D gene uncertain. The CDR3 loop reads CASSRGLGYTF. In nucleotides, the CDR3 is TGTGCCAGCAGCCGGGGTTTGGGCTACACCTTC.